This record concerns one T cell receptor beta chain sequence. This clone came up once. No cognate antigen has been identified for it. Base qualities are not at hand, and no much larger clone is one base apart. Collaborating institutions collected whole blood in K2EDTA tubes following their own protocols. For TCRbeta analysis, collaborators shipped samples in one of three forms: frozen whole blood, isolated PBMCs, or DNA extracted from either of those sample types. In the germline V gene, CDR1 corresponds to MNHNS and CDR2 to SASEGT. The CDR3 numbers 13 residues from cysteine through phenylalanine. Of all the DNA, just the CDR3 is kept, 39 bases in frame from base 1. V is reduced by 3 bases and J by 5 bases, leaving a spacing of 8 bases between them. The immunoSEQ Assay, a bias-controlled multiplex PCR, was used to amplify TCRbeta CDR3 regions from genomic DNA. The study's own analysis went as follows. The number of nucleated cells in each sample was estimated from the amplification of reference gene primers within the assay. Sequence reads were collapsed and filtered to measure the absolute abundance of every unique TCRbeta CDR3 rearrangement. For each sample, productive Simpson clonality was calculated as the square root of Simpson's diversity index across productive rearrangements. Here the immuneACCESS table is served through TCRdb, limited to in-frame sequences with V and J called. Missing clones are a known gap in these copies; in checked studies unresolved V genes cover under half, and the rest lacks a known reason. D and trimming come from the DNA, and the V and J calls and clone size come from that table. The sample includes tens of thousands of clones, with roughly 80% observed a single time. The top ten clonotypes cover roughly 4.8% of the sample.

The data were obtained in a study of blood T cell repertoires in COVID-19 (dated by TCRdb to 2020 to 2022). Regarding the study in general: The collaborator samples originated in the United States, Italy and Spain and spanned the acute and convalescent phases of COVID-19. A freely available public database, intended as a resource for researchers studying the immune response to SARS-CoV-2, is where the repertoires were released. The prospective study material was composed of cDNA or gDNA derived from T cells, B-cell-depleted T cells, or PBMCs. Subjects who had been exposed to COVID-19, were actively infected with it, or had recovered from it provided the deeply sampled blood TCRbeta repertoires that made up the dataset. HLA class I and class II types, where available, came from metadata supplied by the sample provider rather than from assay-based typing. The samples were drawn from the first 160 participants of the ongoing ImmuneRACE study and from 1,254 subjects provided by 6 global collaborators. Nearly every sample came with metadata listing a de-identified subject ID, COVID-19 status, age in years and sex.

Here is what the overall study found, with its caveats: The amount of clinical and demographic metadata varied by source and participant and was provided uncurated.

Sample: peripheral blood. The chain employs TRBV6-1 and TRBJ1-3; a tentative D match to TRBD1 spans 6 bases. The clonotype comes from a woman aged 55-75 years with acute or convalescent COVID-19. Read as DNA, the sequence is TGTGCCAGCAGTGAGCAGGGGAGAAACACCATATATTTT. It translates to CASSEQGRNTIYF.